Sequencing of this T cell receptor (beta chain) was carried out in a study of control samples from healthy donors and cancer patients. V was shortened by 8 bases and J by 2 bases, with 9 bases between the two germline ends. The CDR3 runs 13 residues. Germline V gene sequence: CDR1 LNHDA, CDR2 SQIVND (reference sequence). Sequencing used immunoSEQ multiplex PCR; TCRdb keeps in-frame clones, though not all of them. The sample contains 110,000 to 150,000 clones, about nine tenths of which appear only once. This sequence originates from a man aged 25-40 years in good health. Material for sequencing was blood. The chain uses TRBV19 and TRBJ2-2; D unclear. The chain's CDR3 is CASGKLNTGELFF. CDR3 DNA: TGTGCCAGTGGGAAGCTTAACACCGGGGAGCTGTTTTTT.